The next 26 T cell receptor beta chains were all read from a single sample in a study of T cells after posttransplantation cyclophosphamide. Sequenced by immunoSEQ multiplex PCR; TCRdb stores in-frame clones only, minus some. The sample presents over 15,000 clones, none singletons. Busulfan-fludarabine conditioning, marrow transplant, and cyclophosphamide on days +3 and +4 were administered. The material sequenced was PBMCs, taken after allogeneic stem cell transplant with posttransplant cyclophosphamide. Every receptor here comes from a female patient aged 30 to 45 who received an allogeneic stem cell transplant from a related donor, was CMV-positive, and had no GVHD. Some of the T cells may derive from the graft donor.

This clone was detected many times. The chain joins TRBV7-2 to TRBJ1-2; D unclear. V lost 5 bases and J lost 0, with 10 bases in between. Germline values: CDR1 SGHTA, CDR2 FQGNSA. The CDR3 contains 14 residues. The CDR3 loop reads CASSPPGTNYGYTF. CDR3 coding DNA: TGTGCCAGCAGCCCCCCCGGTACTAACTATGGCTACACCTTC.

This clone was recorded many times. J is TRBJ1-2 and V is TRBV6-5; D is uncertain. The V end lost 0 bases, the J end lost 10 bases, and 9 bases lay between the germline ends. This CDR3 is 12 amino acids long. In germline, CDR1 is MNHEY, CDR2 SVGAGI. DNA of the CDR3: TGTGCCAGCAGTTACTCGAGGGTAGACTACACCTTC. This codes for CASSYSRVDYTF.

This clone was counted ten times or more. The rearrangement joins TRBV10-3 to TRBJ2-7; D might be TRBD1 (6 bases). The CDR3 has 14 amino acids. Looked up from germline, CDR1 is ENHRY and CDR2 is SYGVKD. V dropped 7 bases and J dropped 5 bases, with 18 bases sitting between them. For the CDR3, the DNA is TGTGCCATCAAGGCAGGGGTCGAAGAGGACGAGCAGTACTTC. Its protein product is CAIKAGVEEDEQYF.

This clone has at least ten counts. The chain couples TRBV7-2 to TRBJ2-1, with a possible D match to TRBD1 (6 bases). Germline loops: CDR1 SGHTA, CDR2 FQGNSA. The CDR3 sequence is 15 residues long. Trimming shortened V by 5 bases and J by 6 bases, and 17 bases separated the two germline ends. This chain's CDR3 is CASSPGQLRTNEQFF. In DNA form, the CDR3 reads TGTGCCAGCAGCCCCGGACAGCTTAGAACCAATGAGCAGTTCTTC.

This clone showed up many times. The chain combines TRBV27 with TRBJ2-7, with TRBD1 as a possible D gene (6 bases). The V end lost 2 bases, the J end lost 5 bases, and 13 bases lay between the germline ends. The CDR3 is made up of 14 amino acids. Germline lookup yields CDR1 MNHEY and CDR2 SMNVEV (reference sequence). CDR3 DNA sequence: TGTGCCAGCAGTTTACGGCAGGGGATACACGAGCAGTACTTC. Translating it yields CASSLRQGIHEQYF.

This clone was seen many times. This chain uses TRBV15 with TRBJ1-1; 7 nucleotides agree with TRBD1. The CDR3 extends over 15 amino acids. V lost 4 bases and J lost 2; bases outside the gene matches: 7. CDR1 is LNHNV, CDR2 YYDKDF, per germline (reference sequence). DNA for the CDR3: TGTGCCACCAGCAATCTAACAGGGGTAAACACTGAAGCTTTCTTT. Residues: CATSNLTGVNTEAFF.

This clone was detected many times. J is TRBJ1-1 and V is TRBV2, with D perhaps TRBD1 (5 bases). V was shortened by 2 bases and J by 4 bases, with 8 bases between the two germline ends. Germline CDR1 reads SNHLY; CDR2 reads FYNNEI. The CDR3 extends over 13 amino acids. In nucleotides, the CDR3 is TGTGCCAGCAGTGAATGGGGGGTCACTGAAGCTTTCTTT. Its translation: CASSEWGVTEAFF.

CDR3: CASSYGTSGTGELFF. The CDR3 nucleotides read TGTGCCAGCAGTTACGGGACTAGCGGAACCGGGGAGCTGTTTTTT. The gene calls are TRBV6-5 and TRBJ2-2; the match to TRBD2 covers 11 bases. This CDR3 spans 15 amino acids. CDR1 and CDR2 (germline): MNHEY, SVGAGI. Trimming removed 2 bases from V and 5 bases from J; junction bases left unmatched: 1.

This clone was observed at least ten times. The chain is built from TRBV6-5 and TRBJ2-7, with D perhaps matching TRBD2 (6 bases). The CDR3 is 14 residues long. The ends were cut back, 0 bases at V and 3 bases at J, with 9 bases in the middle. CDR1 is MNHEY and CDR2 is SVGAGI in the germline V gene. CDR3 protein: CASSYSAGRYEQYF. The CDR3 coding sequence is TGTGCCAGCAGTTACTCGGCGGGACGCTACGAGCAGTACTTC.

This clone was found many times. V usage is TRBV6-6 and J usage is TRBJ1-5; TRBD1 is a possible D gene (6 bases). CDR1 and CDR2 (germline): MNHNY, SVGAGI (reference sequence). The V end was cut by 9 bases, the J end by 4 bases, with 13 bases between. The CDR3 spans 13 residues. The CDR3 loop is CASFRDINQPQHF. The DNA for the CDR3 is TGTGCCAGTTTCCGGGACATTAATCAGCCCCAGCATTTT.

This clone has ten or more counts. The J gene is TRBJ2-2, the V gene TRBV9, with D unresolved. Germline V CDR1 and CDR2: SGDLS, YYNGEE. The CDR3 is made up of 15 amino acids. The ends were cut back, 0 bases at V and 2 bases at J, with 8 bases in the middle. Here the CDR3 DNA reads TGTGCCAGCAGCGTAGTTGGAGCAAACACCGGGGAGCTGTTTTTT. This encodes CASSVVGANTGELFF.

This clone came up many times. The chain links TRBV28 to TRBJ2-1; D is ambiguous. CDR3 size: 15 residues. The V and J ends lost 3 bases and 4 bases respectively, with 13 bases between them. Germline V gene sequence: CDR1 MDHEN, CDR2 SYDVKM. This CDR3 is CASSLGARFYNEQFF. The DNA for the CDR3 is TGTGCCAGCAGTTTGGGCGCCCGTTTTTACAATGAGCAGTTCTTC.

This clone occurred many times. The V call is TRBV30, the J call TRBJ1-3; TRBD1 aligns across 7 bases. Trimming removed 3 bases from V and 0 bases from J; junction bases left unmatched: 5. Germline V CDR1 and CDR2: GTSNPN, SVGIG (reference sequence). This CDR3 spans 15 amino acids. CDR3 residues: CAWSAGQHSGNTIYF. As DNA, the CDR3 is TGTGCCTGGAGCGCGGGACAGCACTCTGGAAACACCATATATTTT.

The genes are TRBV2 and TRBJ2-5, with 10 bases that match TRBD1. The CDR3 runs to 14 residues. Germline CDR1 SNHLY, CDR2 FYNNEI. The trim removed 6 bases at V and 6 bases at J, leaving 7 bases unmatched. CDR3 amino acids: CASSATGGSQTQYF. CDR3 bases: TGTGCCAGCAGCGCGACAGGGGGCTCTCAGACCCAGTACTTC.

This clone was counted many times. The J gene is TRBJ2-7, the V gene TRBV5-4; D is possibly TRBD1 (6 bases). With 4 bases removed from V and 3 bases from J, the gap between germline ends came to 14 bases. This CDR3 is built from 14 residues. CDR1 and CDR2 (germline): SGHNT, YYREEE (reference sequence). CDR3 nucleotide sequence: TGTGCCAGCAGCCCAGAAGCAGGGGTCTACGAGCAGTACTTC. Translating it yields CASSPEAGVYEQYF.

Many counts were recorded for this clone. The chain uses TRBV10-3 and TRBJ1-5; 8 bases are shared with TRBD1. Germline V lookup: CDR1 ENHRY, CDR2 SYGVKD. V trimming: 5 bases; J trimming: 2 bases; junction bases outside the gene matches: 5. The CDR3 contains 15 residues. Here the CDR3 reads CAISSGQGGNQPQHF. CDR3 nucleotides: TGTGCCATCAGTTCCGGACAGGGAGGCAATCAGCCCCAGCATTTT.

In its sample, this clone was seen many times. The chain recombines TRBV27 with TRBJ2-3; TRBD1 is a possible D gene (5 bases). The CDR3 covers 15 residues. Germline lookup yields CDR1 MNHEY and CDR2 SMNVEV (reference sequence). Trimming took off 5 bases at V and 0 bases at J, with 12 bases between the two ends. The chain's CDR3 is CASSMKGHSTDTQYF. CDR3 sequence (DNA): TGTGCCAGCAGTATGAAGGGGCACAGCACAGATACGCAGTATTTT.

The sample holds many counts of this clone. The gene calls are TRBV19 and TRBJ1-2; TRBD1 matches 7 bases. V lost 6 bases and J lost 0; bases outside the gene matches: 4. From germline, CDR1 is LNHDA and CDR2 SQIVND (reference sequence). This CDR3 has 14 amino acids. CDR3 bases: TGTGCCAGTAGATTACAGGGGTCTAACTATGGCTACACCTTC. It codes for CASRLQGSNYGYTF. The complete variable domain, with remaining parts taken from reference TRBV19 and TRBJ1-2, reads DGGITQSPKYLFRKEGQNVTLSCEQNLNHDAMYWYRQDPGQGLRLIYYSQIVNDFQKGDIAEGYSVSREKKESFPLTVTSAQKNPTAFYLCASRLQGSNYGYTFGSGTRLTVV.

This clone has a count of ten or more. V gene TRBV5-1 combines with J gene TRBJ1-1; a weak D match, TRBD1 (5 bases). The CDR3 extends over 14 amino acids. Germline V gives CDR1 SGHRS, CDR2 YFSETQ. V gave up 3 bases and J gave up 7 bases, with 16 bases separating them. The CDR3 spells CASSWGGEKGEAFF. As DNA, the CDR3 is TGCGCCAGCAGCTGGGGCGGGGAGAAGGGTGAAGCTTTCTTT.

This clone was seen repeatedly, ten times or more. The gene calls are TRBV2 and TRBJ2-7; D is perhaps TRBD1 (6 bases). Germline CDR1 reads SNHLY; CDR2 reads FYNNEI. This CDR3 contains 14 residues. Trimming took off 7 bases at V and 2 bases at J, with 15 bases between the two ends. The CDR3 region is CASTPGHEPYEQYF. The DNA for the CDR3 is TGTGCCAGCACCCCGGGACATGAGCCCTACGAGCAGTACTTC.

This clone was observed at least ten times. Distinct nucleotide sequences in the sample also encode this CDR3. The CDR3 loop is CASSPGQGEAFF. The CDR3, as DNA: TGTGCCAGCTCACCAGGTCAGGGTGAAGCTTTCTTT. The rearrangement uses TRBV18 and TRBJ1-1; TRBD1 is a possible D gene (5 bases). Germline lookup yields CDR1 KGHSH and CDR2 LQKENI. V lost 2 bases to trimming and J lost 7 bases, with 8 bases between them. CDR3 length: 12 amino acids.

This clone came up many times. The chain is built from TRBV5-6 and TRBJ1-5; D perhaps matches TRBD1 (5 bases). From germline, CDR1 is SGHDT and CDR2 YYEEEE. Trimming removed 4 bases at V and 4 bases at J, with 18 bases between. This CDR3 is 16 amino acids long. The CDR3 DNA sequence: TGTGCCAGCAGCCCGGGGGGATGGGGTTGGAATCAGCCCCAGCATTTT. Residues: CASSPGGWGWNQPQHF. Filled out from reference TRBV5-6 and TRBJ1-5, the complete variable domain reads DAGVTQSPTHLIKTRGQQVTLRCSPKSGHDTVSWYQQALGQGPQFIFQYYEEEERQRGNFPDRFSGHQFPNYSSELNVNALLLGDSALYLCASSPGGWGWNQPQHFGDGTRLSIL.

This clone was detected ten times or more. The chain combines TRBV29-1 with TRBJ2-2, with 7 bases aligning to TRBD1. The CDR3 runs to 15 residues. Germline values: CDR1 SQVTM, CDR2 ANQGSEA. Losses at the gene ends were 6 bases for V and 3 bases for J; bases not matched to a gene: 10. CDR3 in amino acids: CSVDIPGQHTGELFF. In nucleotides, the CDR3 is TGCAGCGTCGATATCCCGGGACAGCACACCGGGGAGCTGTTTTTT.

V gene TRBV18 combines with J gene TRBJ2-5, with 7 bases matching TRBD2. Germline V gene sequence: CDR1 KGHSH, CDR2 LQKENI. The CDR3 contains 15 residues. V shed 6 bases, J shed 10 bases, and the junction held 17 bases outside the gene matches. The CDR3 DNA sequence: TGTGCCAGCTCCCCCGGCAGCGGGATGAGGTTGGTCCAGTACTTC. The encoded protein is CASSPGSGMRLVQYF.

Many counts were recorded for this clone. The chain uses TRBV18 and TRBJ2-2; D uncertain. The CDR3 consists of 17 residues. The germline V gene encodes CDR1 KGHSH and CDR2 LQKENI. Trimming took off 4 bases at V and 4 bases at J, with 19 bases between the two ends. CDR3 region: CASSLLRSPGTTGELFF. As DNA, the CDR3 is TGTGCCAGCTCACTCCTCCGGTCCCCGGGTACCACCGGGGAGCTGTTTTTT.

This clone was recorded at least ten times. This rearrangement joins TRBV10-3 to TRBJ2-2, with TRBD2 as a possible D gene (6 bases). CDR1 is ENHRY and CDR2 is SYGVKD in the germline V gene. The CDR3 extends over 16 amino acids. The germline V and J ends were trimmed by 6 bases and 1 base, with 15 bases remaining between them. The chain's CDR3 is CAISPVGGMNTGELFF. In nucleotides, the CDR3 is TGTGCCATCAGCCCAGTCGGGGGTATGAACACCGGGGAGCTGTTTTTT.